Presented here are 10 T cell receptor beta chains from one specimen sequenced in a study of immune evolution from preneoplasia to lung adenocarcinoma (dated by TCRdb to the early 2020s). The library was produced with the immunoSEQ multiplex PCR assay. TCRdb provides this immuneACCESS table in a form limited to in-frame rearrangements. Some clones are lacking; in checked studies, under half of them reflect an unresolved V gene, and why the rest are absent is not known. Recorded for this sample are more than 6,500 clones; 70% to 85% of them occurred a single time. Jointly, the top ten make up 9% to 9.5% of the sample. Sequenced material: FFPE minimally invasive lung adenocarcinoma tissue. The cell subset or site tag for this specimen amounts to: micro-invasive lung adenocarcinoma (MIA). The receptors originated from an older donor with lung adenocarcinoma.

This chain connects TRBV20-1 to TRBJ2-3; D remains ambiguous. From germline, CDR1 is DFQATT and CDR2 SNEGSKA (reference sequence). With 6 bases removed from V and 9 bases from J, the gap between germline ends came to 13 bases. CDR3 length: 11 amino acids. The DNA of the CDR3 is TGCAGTGCAGGACGGAAGGAGACGCAGTATTTT. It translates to CSAGRKETQYF.

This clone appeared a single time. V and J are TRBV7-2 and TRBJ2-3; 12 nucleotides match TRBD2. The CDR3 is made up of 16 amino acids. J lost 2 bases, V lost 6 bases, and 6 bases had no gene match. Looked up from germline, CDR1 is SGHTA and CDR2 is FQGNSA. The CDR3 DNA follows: TGTGCCAGCAGACCCGGGACTAGCGGGCCCACAGATACGCAGTATTTT. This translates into CASRPGTSGPTDTQYF.

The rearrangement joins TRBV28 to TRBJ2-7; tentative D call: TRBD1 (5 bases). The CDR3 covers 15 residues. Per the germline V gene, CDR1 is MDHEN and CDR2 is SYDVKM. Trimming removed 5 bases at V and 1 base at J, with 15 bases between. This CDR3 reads CASSPPLTGSYEQYF. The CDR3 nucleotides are TGTGCCAGCAGTCCCCCCCTTACAGGATCCTACGAGCAGTACTTC.

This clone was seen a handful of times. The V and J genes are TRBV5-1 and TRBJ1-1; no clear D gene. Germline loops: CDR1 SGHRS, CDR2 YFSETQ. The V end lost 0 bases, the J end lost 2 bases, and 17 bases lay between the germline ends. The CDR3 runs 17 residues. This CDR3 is CASSLAFVSRSNTEAFF. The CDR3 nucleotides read TGCGCCAGCAGCTTGGCCTTCGTGAGCAGGAGTAACACTGAAGCTTTCTTT. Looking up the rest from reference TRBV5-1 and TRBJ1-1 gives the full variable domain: KAGVTQTPRYLIKTRGQQVTLSCSPISGHRSVSWYQQTPGQGLQFLFEYFSETQRNKGNFPGRFSGRQFSNSRSEMNVSTLELGDSALYLCASSLAFVSRSNTEAFFGQGTRLTVV.

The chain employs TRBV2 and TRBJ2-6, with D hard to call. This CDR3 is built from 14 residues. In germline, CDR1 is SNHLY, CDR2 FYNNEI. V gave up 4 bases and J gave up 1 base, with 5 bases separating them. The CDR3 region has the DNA TGTGCCAGCAGTGTAACATCTGGGGCCAACGTCCTGACTTTC. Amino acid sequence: CASSVTSGANVLTF.

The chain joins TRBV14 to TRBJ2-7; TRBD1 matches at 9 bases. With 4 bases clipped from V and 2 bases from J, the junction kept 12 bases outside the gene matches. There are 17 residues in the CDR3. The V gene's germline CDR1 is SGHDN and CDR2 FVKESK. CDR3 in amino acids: CASSLRSGTGSAYEQYF. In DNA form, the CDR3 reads TGTGCCAGCAGCCTAAGATCCGGGACAGGGTCGGCCTACGAGCAGTACTTC.

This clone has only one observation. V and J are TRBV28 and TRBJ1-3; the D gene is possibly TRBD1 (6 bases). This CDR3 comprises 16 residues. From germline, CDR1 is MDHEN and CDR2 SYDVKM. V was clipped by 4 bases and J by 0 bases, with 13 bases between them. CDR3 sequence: CASSSWGAGSGNTIYF. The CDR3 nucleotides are TGTGCCAGCAGTTCTTGGGGGGCCGGCTCTGGAAACACCATATATTTT.

The CDR3 region has the DNA TGTGCCAGCAGTTATGGACAGGGGGCTTTTTCACCCCTCCACTTT. As protein: CASSYGQGAFSPLHF. V and J are TRBV6-5 and TRBJ1-6; TRBD1 agrees at 11 bases. CDR1 and CDR2 (germline): MNHEY, SVGAGI. Trimming took 3 bases from V and 9 from J; bases not matched to a gene: 4. The CDR3 extends over 15 amino acids.

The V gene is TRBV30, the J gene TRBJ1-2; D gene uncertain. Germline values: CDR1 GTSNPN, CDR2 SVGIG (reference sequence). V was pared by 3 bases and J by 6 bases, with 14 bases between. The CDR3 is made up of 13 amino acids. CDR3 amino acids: CAWSPRHTDGYTF. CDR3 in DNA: TGTGCCTGGAGCCCCCGACATACCGATGGCTACACCTTC.

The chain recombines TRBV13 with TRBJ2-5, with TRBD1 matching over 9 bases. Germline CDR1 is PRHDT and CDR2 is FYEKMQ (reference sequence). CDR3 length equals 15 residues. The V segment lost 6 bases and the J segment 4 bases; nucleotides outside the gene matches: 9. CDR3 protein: CASRRRQGGGETQYF. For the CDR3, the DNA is TGTGCCAGCAGACGAAGACAGGGGGGAGGAGAGACCCAGTACTTC.